What follows is one T cell receptor (beta chain) and its context. What it binds is not known. This specimen belongs to a study of OX40 agonist ivuxolimab in advanced cancers. General study findings and limits: Patients with a partial response at 0.1-3.0 mg/kg had among the lowest clonal expansion. Relative to CD4+ cells, CD8+ T cells on average had more expanded clones.

The CDR3 contains 15 residues. Trimming removed 4 bases from V and 5 bases from J, with 17 bases in between. CDR1 and CDR2 (germline): MNHEY, SVGAGI. Profiling relied on immunoSEQ multiplex PCR, and the TCRdb table lists in-frame clones only, not all of them. This table holds roughly 62,000 clones, roughly 90% found once. The chain uses TRBV6-5 and TRBJ2-5; D is unclear. The starting material was CD4+ or CD8+ T cells sorted from blood, obtained in a trial of the OX40 agonist ivuxolimab. The TCR was taken from an adult with an advanced solid tumor such as melanoma, head and neck, liver or kidney cancer. The CDR3 bases are TGTGCCAGCAGTTTCCAGATGACAACCCCGGAGACCCAGTACTTC. It yields the protein CASSFQMTTPETQYF.